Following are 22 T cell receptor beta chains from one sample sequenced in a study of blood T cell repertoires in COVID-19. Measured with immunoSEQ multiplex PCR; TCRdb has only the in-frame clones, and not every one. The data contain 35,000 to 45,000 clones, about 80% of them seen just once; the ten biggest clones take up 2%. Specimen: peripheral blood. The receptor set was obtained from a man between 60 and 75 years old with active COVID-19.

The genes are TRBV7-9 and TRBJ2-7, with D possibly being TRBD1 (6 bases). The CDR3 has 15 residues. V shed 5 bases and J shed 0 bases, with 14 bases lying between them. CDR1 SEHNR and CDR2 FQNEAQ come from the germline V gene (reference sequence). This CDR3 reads CASSLTGPSSYEQYF. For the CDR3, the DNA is TGTGCCAGCAGCCTGACAGGCCCTAGCTCCTACGAGCAGTACTTC.

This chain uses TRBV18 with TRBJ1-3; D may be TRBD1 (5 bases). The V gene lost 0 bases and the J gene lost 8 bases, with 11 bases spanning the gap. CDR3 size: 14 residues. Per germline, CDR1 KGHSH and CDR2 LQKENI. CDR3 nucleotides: TGTGCCAGCTCACCACCGTCAGGGTGGGACACCATATATTTT. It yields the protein CASSPPSGWDTIYF.

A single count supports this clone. CDR3 nucleotides: TGTGCCAGCAGCGCGGACAGGGGGGCCACTAATGAAAAACTGTTTTTT. Encoded protein: CASSADRGATNEKLFF. This chain joins TRBV5-4 and TRBJ1-4, with 10 positions matching TRBD1. J lost 2 bases, V lost 4 bases, and 5 bases had no gene match. This CDR3 comprises 16 residues. Germline V gives CDR1 SGHNT, CDR2 YYREEE (reference sequence).

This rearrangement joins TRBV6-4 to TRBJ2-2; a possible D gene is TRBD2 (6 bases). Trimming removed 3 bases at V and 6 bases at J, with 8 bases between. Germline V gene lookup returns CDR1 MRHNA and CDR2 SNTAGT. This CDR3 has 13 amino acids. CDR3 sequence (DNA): TGTGCCAGCAGTGATGAGCGGGCCGGGGAGCTGTTTTTT. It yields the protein CASSDERAGELFF.

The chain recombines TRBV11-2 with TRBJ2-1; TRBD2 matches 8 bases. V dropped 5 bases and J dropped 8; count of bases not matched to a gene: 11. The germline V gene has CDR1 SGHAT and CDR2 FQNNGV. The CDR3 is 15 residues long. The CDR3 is CASSHPGREVYEQFF. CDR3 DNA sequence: TGTGCCAGCAGCCACCCGGGGCGGGAGGTCTATGAGCAGTTCTTC. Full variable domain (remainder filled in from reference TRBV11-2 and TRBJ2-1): EAGVAQSPRYKIIEKRQSVAFWCNPISGHATLYWYQQILGQGPKLLIQFQNNGVVDDSQLPKDRFSAERLKGVDSTLKIQPAKLEDSAVYLCASSHPGREVYEQFFGPGTRLTVL.

CDR3 sequence reads: CSVESDTGNTIYF. CDR3 DNA sequence: TGCAGCGTTGAGTCAGATACTGGAAACACCATATATTTT. The chain couples TRBV29-1 to TRBJ1-3; no definite D call. The CDR3 sequence is 13 residues long. Germline V lookup: CDR1 SQVTM, CDR2 ANQGSEA. Trimming removed 3 bases from V and 2 bases from J, with 8 bases in between.

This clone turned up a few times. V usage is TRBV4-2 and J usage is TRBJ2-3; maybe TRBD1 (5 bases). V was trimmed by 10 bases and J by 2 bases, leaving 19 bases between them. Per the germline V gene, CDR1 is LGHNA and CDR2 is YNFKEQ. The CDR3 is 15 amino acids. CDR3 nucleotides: TGTGCCACCTCTAGGGGCAGGGCTTACACAGATACGCAGTATTTT. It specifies CATSRGRAYTDTQYF.

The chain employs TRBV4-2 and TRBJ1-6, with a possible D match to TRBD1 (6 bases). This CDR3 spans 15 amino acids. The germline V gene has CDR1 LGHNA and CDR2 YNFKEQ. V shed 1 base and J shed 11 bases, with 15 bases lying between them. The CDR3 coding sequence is TGTGCCAGCAGCCAAGGGGGGGGCCGATCGGCACCCCTCCACTTT. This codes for CASSQGGGRSAPLHF.

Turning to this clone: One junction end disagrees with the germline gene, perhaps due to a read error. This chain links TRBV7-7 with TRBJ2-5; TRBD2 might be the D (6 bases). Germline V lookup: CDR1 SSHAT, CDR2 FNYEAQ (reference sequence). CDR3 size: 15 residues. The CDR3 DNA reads TGTGCTAGCAGCCGCTCCGCGGGCGGGGAAGAGACCCAGTACTTC. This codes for CASSRSAGGEETQYF.

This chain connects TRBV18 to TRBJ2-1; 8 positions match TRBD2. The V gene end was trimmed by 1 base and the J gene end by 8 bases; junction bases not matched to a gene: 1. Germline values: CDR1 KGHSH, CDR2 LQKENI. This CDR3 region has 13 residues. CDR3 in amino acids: CASSPLGGDEQFF. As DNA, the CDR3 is TGTGCCAGCTCACCACTCGGGGGGGATGAGCAGTTCTTC.

CDR3: CAWSGDSLNEQYF. The CDR3 DNA is TGTGCCTGGAGCGGGGACAGCCTCAACGAGCAGTACTTC. V gene TRBV30 combines with J gene TRBJ2-7, with TRBD1 identical over 7 bases. The ends lost 3 bases at V and 5 bases at J; junction bases unmatched: 7. The CDR3 extends over 13 amino acids. In germline, CDR1 is GTSNPN, CDR2 SVGIG (reference sequence).

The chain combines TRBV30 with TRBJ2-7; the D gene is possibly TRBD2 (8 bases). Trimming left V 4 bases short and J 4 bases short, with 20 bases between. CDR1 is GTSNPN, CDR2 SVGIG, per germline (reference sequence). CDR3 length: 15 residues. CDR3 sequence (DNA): TGTGCCTGGACGAAGGGGGCGGGAGGATGGTACGAGCAGTACTTC. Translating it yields CAWTKGAGGWYEQYF.

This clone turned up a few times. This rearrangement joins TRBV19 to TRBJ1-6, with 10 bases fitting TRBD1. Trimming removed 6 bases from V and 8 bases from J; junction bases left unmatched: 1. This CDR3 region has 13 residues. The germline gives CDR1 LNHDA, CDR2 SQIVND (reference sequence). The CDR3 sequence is CASRDRGDSPLHF. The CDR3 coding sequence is TGTGCCAGTAGGGACAGGGGGGATTCACCCCTCCACTTT.

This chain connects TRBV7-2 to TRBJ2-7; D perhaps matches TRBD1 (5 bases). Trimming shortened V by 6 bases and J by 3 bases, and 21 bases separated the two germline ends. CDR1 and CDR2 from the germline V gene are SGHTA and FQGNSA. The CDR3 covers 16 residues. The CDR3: CASRDPLLDNYYEQYF. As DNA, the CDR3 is TGTGCCAGCAGAGATCCCCTTCTGGACAACTACTACGAGCAGTACTTC.

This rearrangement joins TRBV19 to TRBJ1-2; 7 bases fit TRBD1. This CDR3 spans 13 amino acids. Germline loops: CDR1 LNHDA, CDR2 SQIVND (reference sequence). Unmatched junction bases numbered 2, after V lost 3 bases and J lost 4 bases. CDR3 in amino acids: CASSITGAYGYTF. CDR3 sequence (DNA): TGTGCCAGTAGTATTACAGGGGCCTATGGCTACACCTTC.

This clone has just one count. This CDR3 is CASSLFGSDETQYF. The CDR3, as DNA: TGTGCCAGCAGTTTATTTGGGAGTGATGAGACCCAGTACTTC. The V call is TRBV27, the J call TRBJ2-5; D is possibly TRBD2 (5 bases). Germline CDR1 is MNHEY and CDR2 is SMNVEV (reference sequence). This CDR3 is built from 14 residues. The V end was cut by 1 base, the J end by 5 bases, with 11 bases between.

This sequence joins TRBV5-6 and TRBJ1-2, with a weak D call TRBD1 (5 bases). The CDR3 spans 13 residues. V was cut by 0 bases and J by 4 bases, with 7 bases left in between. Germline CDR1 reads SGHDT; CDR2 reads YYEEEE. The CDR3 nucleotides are TGTGCCAGCAGCTTGGGGGGCGGCTATGGCTACACCTTC. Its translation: CASSLGGGYGYTF.

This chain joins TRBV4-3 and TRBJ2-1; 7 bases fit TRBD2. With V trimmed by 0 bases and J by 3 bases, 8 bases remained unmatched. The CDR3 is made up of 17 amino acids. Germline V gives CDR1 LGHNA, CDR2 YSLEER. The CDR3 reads CASSQDLGEGHYNEQFF. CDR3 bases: TGCGCCAGCAGCCAAGATCTCGGGGAGGGCCACTACAATGAGCAGTTCTTC.

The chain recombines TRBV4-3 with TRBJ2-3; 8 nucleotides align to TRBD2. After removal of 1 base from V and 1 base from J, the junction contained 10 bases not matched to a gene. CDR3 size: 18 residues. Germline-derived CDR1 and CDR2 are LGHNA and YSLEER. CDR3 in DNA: TGCGCCAGCAGCCAAGGCCCCTCGGGTAGCGGGGGCACAGATACGCAGTATTTT. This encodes CASSQGPSGSGGTDTQYF.

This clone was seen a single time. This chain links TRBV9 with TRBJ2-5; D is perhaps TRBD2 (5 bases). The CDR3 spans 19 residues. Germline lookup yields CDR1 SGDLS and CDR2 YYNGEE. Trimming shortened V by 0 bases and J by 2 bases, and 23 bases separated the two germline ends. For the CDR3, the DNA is TGTGCCAGCAGCGTAGGCCCGGGGAGTATGCGGGCGAAACAAGAGACCCAGTACTTC. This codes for CASSVGPGSMRAKQETQYF.

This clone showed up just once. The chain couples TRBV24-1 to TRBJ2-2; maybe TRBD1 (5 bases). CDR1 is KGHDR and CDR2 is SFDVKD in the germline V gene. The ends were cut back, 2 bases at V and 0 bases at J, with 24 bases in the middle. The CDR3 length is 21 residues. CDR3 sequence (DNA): TGTGCCACCAGTGATTCTACAGGTTCAAGCACTCCCCTCGCGAACACCGGGGAGCTGTTTTTT. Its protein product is CATSDSTGSSTPLANTGELFF.

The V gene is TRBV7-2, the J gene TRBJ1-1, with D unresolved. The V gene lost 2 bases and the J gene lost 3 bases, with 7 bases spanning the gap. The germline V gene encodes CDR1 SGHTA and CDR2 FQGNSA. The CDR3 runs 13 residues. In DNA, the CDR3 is TGTGCCAGCAGCTTATACGGGGACACTGAAGCTTTCTTT. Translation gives CASSLYGDTEAFF.